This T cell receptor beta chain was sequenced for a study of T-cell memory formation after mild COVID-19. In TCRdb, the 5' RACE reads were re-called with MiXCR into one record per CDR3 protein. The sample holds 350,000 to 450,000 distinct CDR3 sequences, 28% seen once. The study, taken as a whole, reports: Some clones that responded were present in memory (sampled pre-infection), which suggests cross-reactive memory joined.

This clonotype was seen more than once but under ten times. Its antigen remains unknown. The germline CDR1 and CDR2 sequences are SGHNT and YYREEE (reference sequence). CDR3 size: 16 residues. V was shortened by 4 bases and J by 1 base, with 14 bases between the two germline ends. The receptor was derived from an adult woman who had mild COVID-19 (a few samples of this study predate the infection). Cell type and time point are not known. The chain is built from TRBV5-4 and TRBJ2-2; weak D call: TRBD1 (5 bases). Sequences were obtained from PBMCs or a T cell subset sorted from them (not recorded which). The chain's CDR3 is CASSPRQLLNTGELFF. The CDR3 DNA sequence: TGTGCCAGCAGCCCTAGACAGCTCCTGAACACCGGGGAGCTGTTTTTT.